This TCR beta chain was documented in a study of blood T cell repertoires in COVID-19. The repertoire was sequenced with immunoSEQ multiplex PCR; TCRdb's copy has only in-frame clones and lacks some. The sample has over 250,000 clones; around 90% are singletons. Germline assignment: CDR1 SGHRS and CDR2 YFSETQ. With 3 bases removed from V and 9 bases from J, the gap between germline ends came to 19 bases. The CDR3 runs 14 residues. Seattle patients were enrolled during active infection and followed longitudinally. This chain connects TRBV5-1 to TRBJ2-7; tentatively, D is TRBD1 (6 bases). This TCR was sampled from a person under 35 with COVID-19, enrolled during active disease. The sequenced material came from peripheral blood. Written as DNA, the CDR3 is TGCGCCAGCAGCTCAGGGACAAACTTAGATCGGCAGTACTTC. Translated: CASSSGTNLDRQYF.